Listed below are T cell receptor beta chains from one sample, sequenced in a study of cytomegalovirus exposure and HLA in healthy donors. Only in-frame clones appear in the TCRdb table, and some are missing; sequencing was by immunoSEQ multiplex PCR. The sample features 35,000 to 45,000 clones, with over 3.5% in its top ten. Material for sequencing was PBMCs. These receptors were collected from a male donor in good health and CMV-seronegative. The CDR3 runs from the conserved cysteine through the conserved F or W. D genes are given only for firm matches.

j_gene	d_gene	v_gene	CDR3nt	CDR3aa
TRBJ2-3	NA	TRBV19	TGTGCCAGTAGTAGACAGCCTGGCGCAGATACGCAGTATTTT	CASSRQPGADTQYF
TRBJ1-6	NA	TRBV6-6	TGTGCCAGCAGTCGGGGGGGCTCCTATAATTCACCCCTCCACTTT	CASSRGGSYNSPLHF
TRBJ1-3	NA	TRBV5-5	TGTGCCAGCAGCTTACGTTCGGAGACAGCTTCTGGAAACACCATATATTTT	CASSLRSETASGNTIYF
TRBJ2-5	TRBD1	TRBV28	TGTGCCAGCAGTCCTGAGAGGGTGGGGGCAGGGGGCGTGGGGGAGACCCAGTACTTC	CASSPERVGAGGVGETQYF
TRBJ2-1	NA	TRBV5-1	TGCGCCAGCAGCTTGGATCCAGGCCCTAATGAGCAGTTCTTC	CASSLDPGPNEQFF
TRBJ2-2	TRBD1	TRBV9	TGTGCCAGCAGCGTAGCCGGGGACAGCCACGGGGAGCTGTTTTTT	CASSVAGDSHGELFF
TRBJ2-1	NA	TRBV30	TGTGCCTGGAGACGGCGGGGGCCGTACAATGAGCAGTTCTTC	CAWRRRGPYNEQFF
TRBJ1-3	NA	TRBV18	TGTGCCAGCTCACCCACACAGGACTCTGGAAACACCATATATTTT	CASSPTQDSGNTIYF
TRBJ2-7	NA	TRBV6-6	TGTGCCAGCAGGGCTCGGGAGTGGGAGCAGTACTTC	CASRAREWEQYF
TRBJ2-7	NA	TRBV28	TGTGCCAGCAAACGACAGTCTGACAAGCAGTACTTC	CASKRQSDKQYF
TRBJ2-2	NA	TRBV5-6	TGTGCCAGCAGCTCGGTCATCTATCGCGGGGCCGGGGAGCTGTTTTTT	CASSSVIYRGAGELFF
TRBJ1-2	TRBD1	TRBV18	TGTGCCAGCTCACCACAAGGGGGCGCGGATGGCTACACCTTC	CASSPQGGADGYTF
TRBJ2-2	TRBD2	TRBV11-3	TGTGCCAGCAGCTTGACTAGCGGGGGGGCGCGGTCCGGGGAGCTGTTTTTT	CASSLTSGGARSGELFF
TRBJ2-7	TRBD1	TRBV5-6	TGTGCCAGCAGTTCGGACAGGGGGCGATACGAGCAGTACTTC	CASSSDRGRYEQYF